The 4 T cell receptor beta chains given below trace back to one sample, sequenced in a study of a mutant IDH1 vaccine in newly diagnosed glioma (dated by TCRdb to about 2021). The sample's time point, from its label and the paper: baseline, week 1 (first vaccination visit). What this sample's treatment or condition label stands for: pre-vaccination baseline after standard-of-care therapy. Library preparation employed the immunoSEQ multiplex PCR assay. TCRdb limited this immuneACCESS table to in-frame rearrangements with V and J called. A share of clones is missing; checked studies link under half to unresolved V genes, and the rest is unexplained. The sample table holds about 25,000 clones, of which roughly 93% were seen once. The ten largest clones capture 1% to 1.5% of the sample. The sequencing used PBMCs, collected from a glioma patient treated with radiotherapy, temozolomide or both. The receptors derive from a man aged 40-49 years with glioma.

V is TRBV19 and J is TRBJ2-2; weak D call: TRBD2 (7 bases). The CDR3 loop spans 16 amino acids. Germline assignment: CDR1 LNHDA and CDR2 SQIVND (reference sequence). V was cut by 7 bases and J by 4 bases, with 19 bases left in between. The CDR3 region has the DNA TGTGCCAGTAAAGGGGGGGCCACCCTAGGCACCGGGGAGCTGTTTTTT. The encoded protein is CASKGGATLGTGELFF.

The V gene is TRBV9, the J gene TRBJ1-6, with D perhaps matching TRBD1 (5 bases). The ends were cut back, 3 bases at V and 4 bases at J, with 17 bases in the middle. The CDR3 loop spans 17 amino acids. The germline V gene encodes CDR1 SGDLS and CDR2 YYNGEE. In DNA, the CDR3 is TGTGCCAGCAGCGCCGGCCGGGACCGGGGGTATAATTCACCCCTCCACTTT. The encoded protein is CASSAGRDRGYNSPLHF.

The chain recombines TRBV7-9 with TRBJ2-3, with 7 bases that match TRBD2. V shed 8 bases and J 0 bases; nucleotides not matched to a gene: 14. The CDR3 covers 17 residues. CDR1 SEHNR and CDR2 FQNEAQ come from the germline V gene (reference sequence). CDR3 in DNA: TGTGCCAGCCTCCGGGTGGGGGGGACTCGTAGCACAGATACGCAGTATTTT. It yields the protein CASLRVGGTRSTDTQYF.

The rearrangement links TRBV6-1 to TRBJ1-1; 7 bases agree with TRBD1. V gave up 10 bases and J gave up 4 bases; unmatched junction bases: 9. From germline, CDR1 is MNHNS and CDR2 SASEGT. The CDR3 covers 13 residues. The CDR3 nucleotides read TGTGCCACTGACAGGGAGAGTCGCACTGAAGCTTTCTTT. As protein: CATDRESRTEAFF.